Following are 2 T cell receptor beta chains from one sample sequenced in a study of CD8+ T cells in alopecia areata. Reverse transcribed after extraction, RNA yielded cDNA as the sequencing template. Clones were read by immunoSEQ multiplex PCR, and TCRdb kept only the in-frame ones, dropping some. Found here are a few hundred thousand clones, 43% of them singletons; the top ten hold over 2.5%. Treatment defined: oral pan-JAK inhibitor, 5-10 mg twice daily. The material sequenced was CD4+ T cells sorted from blood, taken at approximately week 36, from a patient treated with tofacitinib. The origin of the receptors is a human donor with alopecia areata.

The V gene is TRBV2, the J gene TRBJ1-5; 7 nucleotides line up with TRBD1. Per the germline V gene, CDR1 is SNHLY and CDR2 is FYNNEI. The J segment lost 4 bases and the V segment lost 3 bases, leaving 3 bases of the junction unmatched. The CDR3 length is 14 residues. CDR3 amino acids: CASSESGQNQPQHF. DNA of the CDR3: TGTGCCAGCAGTGAGTCGGGACAGAATCAGCCCCAGCATTTT.

The chain couples TRBV19 to TRBJ2-1; weak D call: TRBD1 (6 bases). Germline loops: CDR1 LNHDA, CDR2 SQIVND (reference sequence). This CDR3 spans 19 amino acids. Trimming shortened V by 4 bases and J by 2 bases, and 24 bases separated the two germline ends. The CDR3 sequence: CASSRPTGRTARTYNEQFF. Written as DNA, the CDR3 is TGTGCCAGTAGTAGACCGACAGGTCGAACAGCGAGGACCTACAATGAGCAGTTCTTC.